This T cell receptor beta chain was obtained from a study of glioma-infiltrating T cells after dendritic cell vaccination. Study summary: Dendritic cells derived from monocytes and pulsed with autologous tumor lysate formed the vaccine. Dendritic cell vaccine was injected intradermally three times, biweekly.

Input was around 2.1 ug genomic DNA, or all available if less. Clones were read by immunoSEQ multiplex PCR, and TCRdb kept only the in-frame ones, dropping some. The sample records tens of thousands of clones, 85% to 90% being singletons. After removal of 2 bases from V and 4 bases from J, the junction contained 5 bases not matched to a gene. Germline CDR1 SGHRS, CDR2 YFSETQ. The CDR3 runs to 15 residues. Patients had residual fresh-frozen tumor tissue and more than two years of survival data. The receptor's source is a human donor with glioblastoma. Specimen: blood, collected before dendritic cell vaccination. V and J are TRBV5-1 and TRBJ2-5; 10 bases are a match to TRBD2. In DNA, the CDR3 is TGCGCCAGCAGCTTCACCAGCGGGAGGGCAGAGACCCAGTACTTC. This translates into CASSFTSGRAETQYF.